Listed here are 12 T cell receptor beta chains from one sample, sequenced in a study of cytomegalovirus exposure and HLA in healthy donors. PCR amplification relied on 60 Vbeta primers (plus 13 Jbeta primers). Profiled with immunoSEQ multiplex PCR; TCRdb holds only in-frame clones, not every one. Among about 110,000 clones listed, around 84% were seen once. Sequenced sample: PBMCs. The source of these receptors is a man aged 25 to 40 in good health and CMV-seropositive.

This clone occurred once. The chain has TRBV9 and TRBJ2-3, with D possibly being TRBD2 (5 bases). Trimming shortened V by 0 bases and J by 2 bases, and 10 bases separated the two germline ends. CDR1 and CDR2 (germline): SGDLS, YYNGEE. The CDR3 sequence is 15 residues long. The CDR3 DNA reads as TGTGCCAGCAGCGTAGAGTCGGGAACCACAGATACGCAGTATTTT. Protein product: CASSVESGTTDTQYF.

The CDR3 DNA reads TGTGCCAGCAGTTTAAAGAGGGTTGGCCACGAGCAGTACTTC. Amino acids: CASSLKRVGHEQYF. The chain combines TRBV27 with TRBJ2-7; perhaps TRBD2 as D (5 bases). V was shortened by 2 bases and J by 5 bases, with 13 bases between the two germline ends. The germline gives CDR1 MNHEY, CDR2 SMNVEV (reference sequence). This CDR3 region has 14 residues.

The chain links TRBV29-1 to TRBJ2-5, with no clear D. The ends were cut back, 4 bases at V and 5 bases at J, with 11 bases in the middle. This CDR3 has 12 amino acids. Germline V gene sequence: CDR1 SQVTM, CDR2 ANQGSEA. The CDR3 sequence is CSVALSRETQYF. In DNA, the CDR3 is TGCAGCGTTGCCCTGAGTCGGGAGACCCAGTACTTC.

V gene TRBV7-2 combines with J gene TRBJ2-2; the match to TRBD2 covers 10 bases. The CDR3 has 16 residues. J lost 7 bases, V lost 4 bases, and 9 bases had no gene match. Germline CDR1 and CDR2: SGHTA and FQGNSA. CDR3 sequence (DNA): TGTGCCAGCAGCTCTGCGAGCGGGGGGGCCTACGGGGAGCTGTTTTTT. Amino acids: CASSSASGGAYGELFF.

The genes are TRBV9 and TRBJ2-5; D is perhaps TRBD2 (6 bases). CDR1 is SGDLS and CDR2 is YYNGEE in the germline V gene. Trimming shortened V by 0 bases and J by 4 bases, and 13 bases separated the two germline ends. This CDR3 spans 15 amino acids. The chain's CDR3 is CASSVGQSGRETQYF. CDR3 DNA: TGTGCCAGCAGCGTAGGACAGAGCGGGCGAGAGACCCAGTACTTC.

The CDR3 DNA reads TGTGCCAGCAGCTTAATTTACCCGGAAAGCGGAAAGCAGACCCAGTACTTC. Translation: CASSLIYPESGKQTQYF. The chain is built from TRBV7-9 and TRBJ2-5, with D possibly matching TRBD2 (5 bases). Germline V lookup: CDR1 SEHNR, CDR2 FQNEAQ (reference sequence). There are 17 residues in the CDR3. Deletions cut 2 bases from V and 6 bases from J, with 22 bases between.

CDR3 region: CASSFPYGGDEQYV. In DNA form, the CDR3 reads TGTGCCAGCAGCTTTCCCTACGGGGGTGACGAGCAGTACGTC. This chain uses TRBV7-9 with TRBJ2-7; TRBD2 might be the D (6 bases). The germline gives CDR1 SEHNR, CDR2 FQNEAQ (reference sequence). The CDR3 has 14 residues. The germline V and J ends were trimmed by 3 bases and 5 bases, with 14 bases remaining between them.

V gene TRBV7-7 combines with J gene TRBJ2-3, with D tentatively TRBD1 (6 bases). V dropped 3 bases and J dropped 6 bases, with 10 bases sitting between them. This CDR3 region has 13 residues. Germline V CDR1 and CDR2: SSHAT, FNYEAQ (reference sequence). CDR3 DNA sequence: TGTGCCAGCAGCTTGAACAGGGTTGATACGCAGTATTTT. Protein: CASSLNRVDTQYF.

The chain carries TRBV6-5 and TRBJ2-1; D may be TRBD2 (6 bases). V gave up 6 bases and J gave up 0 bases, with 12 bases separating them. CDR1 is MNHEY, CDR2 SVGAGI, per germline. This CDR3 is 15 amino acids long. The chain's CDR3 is CASRPGLLSYNEQFF. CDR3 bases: TGTGCCAGCAGGCCGGGACTCCTCTCCTACAATGAGCAGTTCTTC.

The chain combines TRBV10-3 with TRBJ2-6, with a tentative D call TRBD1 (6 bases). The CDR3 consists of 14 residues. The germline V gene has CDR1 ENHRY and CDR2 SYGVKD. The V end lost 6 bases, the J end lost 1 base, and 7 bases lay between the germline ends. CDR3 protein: CAISGTSGANVLTF. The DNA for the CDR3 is TGTGCCATCAGCGGGACATCTGGGGCCAACGTCCTGACTTTC.

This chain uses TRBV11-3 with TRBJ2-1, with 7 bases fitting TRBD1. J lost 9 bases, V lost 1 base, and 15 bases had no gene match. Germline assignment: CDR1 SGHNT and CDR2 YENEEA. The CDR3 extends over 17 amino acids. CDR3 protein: CASSLGPSGQRAREQFF. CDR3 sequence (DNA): TGTGCCAGCAGCTTAGGCCCCTCGGGACAGAGGGCGCGTGAGCAGTTCTTC.

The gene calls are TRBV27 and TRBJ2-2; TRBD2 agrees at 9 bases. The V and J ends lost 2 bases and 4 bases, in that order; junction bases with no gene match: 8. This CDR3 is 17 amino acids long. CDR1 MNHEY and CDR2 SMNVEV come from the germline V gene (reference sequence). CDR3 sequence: CASSLRRASGVTGELFF. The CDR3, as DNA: TGTGCCAGCAGTTTAAGGCGGGCTAGCGGGGTCACCGGGGAGCTGTTTTTT.